This TCR beta chain appears in the sequencing data of a study of blood T cell repertoires in COVID-19. Study summary: Whether acute or convalescent, the COVID-19 samples came from the United States, Italy and Spain. Nucleic acid was either cDNA or gDNA, and it came from T cells, B-cell-depleted T cells, or PBMCs.

In the source study's methods: From reference gene primer amplification, estimates of nucleated cell counts were derived. This table comes from immunoSEQ multiplex PCR, and its TCRdb copy is limited to in-frame clones, with some not included. That table furnishes V, J and clone size, whereas the DNA furnished D and trimming. The top ten hold about 16% of the sample, which has about 150,000 clones, around 82% seen once. CDR1 is WNHNN, CDR2 SYGVQD, per germline (reference sequence). The J segment lost 3 bases and the V segment lost 3 bases, leaving 5 bases of the junction unmatched. This CDR3 has 15 amino acids.

The chain has TRBV10-1 and TRBJ2-3, with TRBD1 identical over 8 bases. The sequence derives from a human donor with acute or convalescent COVID-19. The donor label of this sample is uncertain. Sequencing input: peripheral blood. Written as DNA, the CDR3 is TGCGCCAGCAGTGACGGACAGGGAGGTACAGATACGCAGTATTTT. This codes for CASSDGQGGTDTQYF.